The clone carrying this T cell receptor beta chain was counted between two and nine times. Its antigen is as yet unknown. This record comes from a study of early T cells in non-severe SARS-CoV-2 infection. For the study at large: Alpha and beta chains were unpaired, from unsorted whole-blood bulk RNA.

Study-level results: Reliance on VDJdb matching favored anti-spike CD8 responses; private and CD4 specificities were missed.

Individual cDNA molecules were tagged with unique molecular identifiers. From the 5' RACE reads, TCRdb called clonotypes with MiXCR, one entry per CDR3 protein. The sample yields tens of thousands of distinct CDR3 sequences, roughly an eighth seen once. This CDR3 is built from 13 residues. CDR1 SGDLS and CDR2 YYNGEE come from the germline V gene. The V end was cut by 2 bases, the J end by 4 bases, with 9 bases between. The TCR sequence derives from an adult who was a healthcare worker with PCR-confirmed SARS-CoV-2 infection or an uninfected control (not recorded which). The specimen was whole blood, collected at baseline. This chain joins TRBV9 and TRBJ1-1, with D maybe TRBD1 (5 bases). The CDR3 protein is CASSVEGFTEAFF. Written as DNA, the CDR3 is TGTGCCAGCAGCGTTGAGGGGTTCACTGAAGCTTTCTTT.